This T cell receptor beta chain was found in a study of OX40 agonist ivuxolimab in advanced cancers. Broadly, across the study: Ivuxolimab was an agonistic, fully human IgG2 monoclonal antibody directed against OX40 (CD134), a costimulatory receptor. Intravenous ivuxolimab was administered to patients every 2 weeks at six dose levels: 0.01, 0.1, 0.3, 1.5, 3 and 10 mg/kg. Among the approximately 54 dose-escalation patients, some 20 had hepatocellular carcinoma, around 15 melanoma, 9 renal cell carcinoma and 9 head and neck cancer. In the dose-escalation cohort, more than 75% of patients were male, and the mean age was around 60 years, with a range of roughly 20 to 85. Prior anti-PD-1, anti-PD-L1 or anti-CTLA-4 therapy was permitted, and less than 45% of dose-escalation patients had received checkpoint inhibitors. Partial responses occurred in three dose-escalation patients: two with cutaneous melanoma and one with hepatocellular carcinoma. Peripheral TCRbeta sequencing aimed to test whether ivuxolimab altered TCR sequence diversity and caused clonal T-cell expansion. The monotherapy dose-escalation portion (N ≈ 52 patients) of the phase I ivuxolimab trial is reported in the paper.

V is clipped by 5 bases and J by 6 bases, and the sequence between their germline boundaries is 14 bases long. For CDR1 and CDR2, the germline V gene (reference sequence) lists LNHDA and SQIVND. Reading from cysteine to phenylalanine, the CDR3 counts 14 amino acids. Only the CDR3 part of the read is kept: 42 bases, read in frame from the first base. For sequencing of the TCRbeta CDR3 region, genomic DNA was extracted from the sorted cells. TCRbeta CDR3 regions were sequenced using the immunoSEQ Assay. TCRdb carries this immuneACCESS record with in-frame sequences only. Its versions omit some clonotypes, under half of them owing to an unresolved V gene in the studies checked, with the rest unexplained. Across this sample there are 60,000 or so clones, with 92% seen only once. Of the sample, over 20% is held by the ten largest clones. Broader findings and caveats from the paper: Low levels of normalized T-cell clonal expansion were also seen in some nonresponding patients. At doses from 0.1 to 3.0 mg/kg, clonal expansion was seen in both CD4+ and CD8+ blood T cells between baseline and week 6. After ivuxolimab, CD8+ T cells had more expanded clones than CD4+ T cells on average. Which antigens the clonally expanded peripheral T cells were specific for was not determined. In partial responders in the 0.1-3.0 mg/kg groups, normalized peripheral clonal expansion was found to be among the lowest, especially among CD8+ T cells.

The trial excluded patients who had a history of autoimmune disease or who were on systemic immunosuppression. Peripheral blood for TCR sequencing was drawn from every dose cohort at baseline, at cycle 4 day 1 and at cycle 7 day 1. The samples were drawn from a first-in-human, open-label, multicenter phase I dose-escalation trial of ivuxolimab. Adults with locally advanced or metastatic head and neck squamous cell, hepatocellular, melanoma or renal cell carcinoma were enrolled in the trial. CD4+ and CD8+ T cells were sorted separately from peripheral blood before TCR sequencing. Comments on this clone: No cognate antigen has been identified for it. Per-nucleotide qualities are absent, and no much larger clonotype sits a single base away.

This chain is built from TRBV19 and TRBJ2-1; no D segment can be confidently identified. This receptor was obtained from an adult with an advanced solid tumor such as melanoma, head and neck, liver or kidney cancer. Sequenced material: CD4+ or CD8+ T cells sorted from blood, taken in a trial of the OX40 agonist ivuxolimab. Here the CDR3 is given as CASSGPNARNEQFF. In nucleotide form, the sequence is TGTGCCAGTAGTGGGCCCAACGCCCGCAATGAGCAGTTCTTC.